Each of the 8 T cell receptor beta chains below was sequenced from the same sample in a study of shared clonotypes between healthy human individuals. Repertoires were generated with immunoSEQ multiplex PCR, while TCRdb's copy carries only in-frame clones and drops some. The sample shows about 1.1 million clones, roughly 80% of them seen only once. The sample comprised memory CD4+ T cells from PBMCs. Subset meaning: CD45RA-negative fraction. These TCRs come from a man aged 18-30 years in good health. Some clones in this sample may be carry-over from other donors' samples.

The chain is built from TRBV11-3 and TRBJ2-5; 7 nucleotides align to TRBD2. Trimming cost V 2 bases and J 1 base; bases outside gene matches: 1. Germline V gives CDR1 SGHNT, CDR2 YENEEA. The CDR3 runs 14 residues. DNA of the CDR3: TGTGCCAGCAGCTTATCGGGGGGCCAAGAGACCCAGTACTTC. Protein: CASSLSGGQETQYF.

This clone was seen repeatedly, ten times or more. This chain connects TRBV25-1 to TRBJ1-6; D not certain. The CDR3 runs to 13 residues. Trimming removed 1 base from V and 7 bases from J, with 5 bases in between. Germline V gene lookup returns CDR1 MGHDK and CDR2 SYGVNS. In DNA form, the CDR3 reads TGTGCCAGCAGTGAATCTGAGAATTCACCCCTCCACTTT. It yields the protein CASSESENSPLHF.

The chain has TRBV30 and TRBJ1-1, with no clear D. CDR1 is GTSNPN, CDR2 SVGIG, per germline (reference sequence). This CDR3 spans 13 amino acids. Trimming shortened V by 2 bases and J by 5 bases, and 12 bases separated the two germline ends. The DNA of the CDR3 is TGTGCCTGGAGTCCCCACCCCCAGACTGAAGCTTTCTTT. As protein: CAWSPHPQTEAFF.

A few counts support this clone. The CDR3 bases are TGTGCCATCACCCACCGGGACGCAGATACGCAGTATTTT. Its protein is CAITHRDADTQYF. This chain links TRBV10-3 with TRBJ2-3; either TRBD1 or TRBD2 may fit D (5 bases each). The V end was cut by 7 bases, the J end by 4 bases, with 12 bases between. The CDR3 has 13 amino acids. Germline assignment: CDR1 ENHRY and CDR2 SYGVKD.

J is TRBJ1-5 and V is TRBV29-1; tentatively, D is TRBD1 (5 bases). V dropped 4 bases and J dropped 0 bases, with 13 bases sitting between them. This CDR3 comprises 15 residues. Germline CDR1 and CDR2: SQVTM and ANQGSEA. This CDR3 is CSVGSGRFSNQPQHF. The DNA of the CDR3 is TGCAGCGTTGGCTCGGGACGGTTTAGCAATCAGCCCCAGCATTTT.

This clone was counted at least ten times. The identical CDR3 is also encoded by other nucleotide sequences in the sample. The V call is TRBV6-1, the J call TRBJ1-1, with D hard to call. Germline CDR1 reads MNHNS; CDR2 reads SASEGT. The CDR3 length is 15 residues. Trimming removed 2 bases at V and 0 bases at J, with 10 bases between. The CDR3 spells CASSELAGLNTEAFF. The CDR3 bases are TGTGCCAGCAGTGAACTCGCAGGACTGAACACTGAAGCTTTCTTT.

On this clone: Given a much more abundant clone one base away, this may be a read error. Written as DNA, the CDR3 is TGCAGCGTTGACTGGGCCGGGGCCAACGCCCTGACTTTC. Its protein is CSVDWAGANALTF. J is TRBJ2-6 and V is TRBV29-1; tentatively, D is TRBD1 or TRBD2 (5 bases each). Germline CDR1 and CDR2: SQVTM and ANQGSEA. The CDR3 has 13 residues. Looking up the rest from reference TRBV29-1 and TRBJ2-6 gives the full variable domain: SAVISQKPSRDICQRGTSLTIQCQVDSQVTMMFWYRQQPGQSLTLIATANQGSEATYESGFVIDKFPISRPNLTFSTLTVSNMSPEDSSIYLCSVDWAGANALTFGAGSRLTVL.

This clone has a handful of counts. This rearrangement joins TRBV9 to TRBJ1-1; possibly TRBD1 for D (6 bases). The CDR3 covers 18 residues. V lost 3 bases and J lost 2, with 23 bases in between. The germline gives CDR1 SGDLS, CDR2 YYNGEE. The CDR3, as DNA: TGTGCCAGCAGCGGGTGGCCACGGGGGGGCTCGATAAACACTGAAGCTTTCTTT. It is translated as CASSGWPRGGSINTEAFF.